The 6 T cell receptor beta chains presented below share a single source sample, sequenced in a study of OX40 agonist ivuxolimab in advanced cancers. Data came from immunoSEQ multiplex PCR; TCRdb stores just in-frame clones and leaves some out. The table has about 8,300 clones, approximately 71% seen once. The starting material was CD4+ or CD8+ T cells sorted from blood, obtained in a trial of the OX40 agonist ivuxolimab. The source of these receptors is an adult with an advanced solid tumor such as melanoma, head and neck, liver or kidney cancer.

This clone was seen a handful of times. This rearrangement joins TRBV19 to TRBJ1-6; tentative D call: TRBD1 (6 bases). V lost 6 bases and J 6 bases, leaving 18 bases between the germline ends. Germline lookup yields CDR1 LNHDA and CDR2 SQIVND (reference sequence). The CDR3 length is 16 residues. CDR3 region: CASRREGTNRNSPLHF. In DNA form, the CDR3 reads TGTGCCAGTAGGCGAGAAGGGACAAACCGTAATTCACCCCTCCACTTT.

This rearrangement joins TRBV27 to TRBJ1-1; D is unclear. The CDR3 totals 13 residues. The V gene's germline CDR1 is MNHEY and CDR2 SMNVEV (reference sequence). V lost 2 bases, J lost 3 bases, and 7 bases lay in between. This CDR3 is CASSLKGYTEAFF. In DNA form, the CDR3 reads TGTGCCAGCAGTTTAAAGGGTTACACTGAAGCTTTCTTT.

J is TRBJ2-7 and V is TRBV4-2, with 8 positions matching TRBD1. Germline trimming cut 5 bases from V and 6 bases from J; bases unmatched to any gene: 9. CDR3 length: 14 amino acids. Germline CDR1 is LGHNA and CDR2 is YNFKEQ. DNA of the CDR3: TGTGCCAGCAGCGCCCGGACAGGGACGAGCGAGCAGTACTTC. It is translated as CASSARTGTSEQYF.

V usage is TRBV2 and J usage is TRBJ2-5; TRBD2 aligns across 14 bases. Trimming took 3 bases from V and 0 from J; bases not matched to a gene: 9. CDR3 length equals 19 residues. Per the germline V gene, CDR1 is SNHLY and CDR2 is FYNNEI. The CDR3 loop reads CASSDLWTSGGSYQETQYF. CDR3 in DNA: TGTGCCAGCAGTGATCTATGGACTAGCGGGGGGTCGTACCAAGAGACCCAGTACTTC. The full variable domain, with the rest looked up from reference TRBV2 and TRBJ2-5, is EPEVTQTPSHQVTQMGQEVILRCVPISNHLYFYWYRQILGQKVEFLVSFYNNEISEKSEIFDDQFSVERPDGSNFTLKIRSTKLEDSAMYFCASSDLWTSGGSYQETQYFGPGTRLLVL.

The J gene is TRBJ2-7, the V gene TRBV9; weak D call: TRBD1 (6 bases). Germline V gene data show CDR1 as SGDLS and CDR2 as YYNGEE. Trimming shortened V by 4 bases and J by 3 bases, and 11 bases separated the two germline ends. This CDR3 region has 13 residues. The CDR3, as DNA: TGTGCCAGCAGCCCCCGGGACAACTACGAGCAGTACTTC. Its translation: CASSPRDNYEQYF.

This clone was observed a few times. This chain connects TRBV15 to TRBJ1-1; D might be TRBD1 (5 bases). Trimming took 3 bases from V and 5 from J, leaving 10 bases between them. Germline V gene data show CDR1 as LNHNV and CDR2 as YYDKDF (reference sequence). CDR3 length: 13 amino acids. The CDR3 protein is CATSRTGGTEAFF. DNA for the CDR3: TGTGCCACCAGCAGGACTGGGGGAACTGAAGCTTTCTTT.